This T cell receptor (beta chain) was found in a study of T cell responses to AZD1222 COVID-19 vaccine. Clones were read by immunoSEQ multiplex PCR, and TCRdb kept only the in-frame ones, dropping some. The data hold 85,000 to 90,000 clones, with 80% to 90% observed a single time. On this clone itself: The antigen remains undetermined.

The study, taken as a whole, reports: Regions 160-218 and 743-854 held dominance among vaccine-associated CD4 TCRs, which spanned spike. Repertoire samples came only from after the peak T cell response. As reported, nearly half of all spike-specific TCRs target variant regions that are unmutated. Females made up more of the donors, who were largely white British, and clonal diversity may have come out too low.

The CDR3 is made up of 14 amino acids. The germline gives CDR1 LNHDA, CDR2 SQIVND (reference sequence). V gave up 10 bases and J gave up 0 bases, with 13 bases separating them. The TCR comes from an adult in good health. The chain is built from TRBV19 and TRBJ1-3, with D possibly TRBD1 on 5 matching bases. Here the sequenced sample was peripheral blood, taken on day 0 of MenACWY control vaccination. The CDR3 loop is CATGGAYSGNTIYF. The CDR3 DNA reads TGTGCCACCGGAGGGGCGTACTCTGGAAACACCATATATTTT.